A single sample gave rise to the 20 T cell receptor beta chains below, sequenced in a study of glioma-infiltrating T cells after dendritic cell vaccination. This table comes from immunoSEQ multiplex PCR, and its TCRdb copy is limited to in-frame clones, with some not included. The table includes about 100,000 clones, 75% to 90% detected once. Time point of the sample: after dendritic cell vaccination, including at tumor progression/relapse. Sequences were derived from blood, sampled after dendritic cell vaccination. Every receptor here comes from a human donor with glioblastoma.

V usage is TRBV7-2 and J usage is TRBJ1-5, with D possibly matching TRBD1 (5 bases). The V end was cut by 2 bases, the J end by 6 bases, with 8 bases between. This CDR3 has 13 residues. Germline CDR1 reads SGHTA; CDR2 reads FQGNSA. As DNA, the CDR3 is TGTGCCAGCAGCTTATCGGGGGTTCAGCCCCAGCATTTT. The encoded protein is CASSLSGVQPQHF.

This rearrangement joins TRBV9 to TRBJ1-1; D is unclear. The CDR3 sequence is 14 residues long. Germline CDR1 reads SGDLS; CDR2 reads YYNGEE. The V gene lost 4 bases and the J gene lost 0 bases, with 10 bases spanning the gap. The CDR3 reads CASSPGYMNTEAFF. CDR3 bases: TGTGCCAGCAGCCCAGGTTACATGAACACTGAAGCTTTCTTT.

The chain couples TRBV27 to TRBJ1-6; weak D call: TRBD1 (6 bases). The ends were cut back, 6 bases at V and 7 bases at J, with 16 bases in the middle. The CDR3 has 15 residues. Germline-derived CDR1 and CDR2 are MNHEY and SMNVEV (reference sequence). CDR3 amino acids: CASRPQGSWNSPLHF. Written as DNA, the CDR3 is TGTGCCAGCAGACCTCAGGGGAGTTGGAATTCACCCCTCCACTTT.

This chain joins TRBV30 and TRBJ1-1; TRBD1 agrees at 11 bases. Unmatched junction bases numbered 10, after V lost 2 bases and J lost 2 bases. The length of the CDR3 is 17 residues. The germline V gene has CDR1 GTSNPN and CDR2 SVGIG (reference sequence). CDR3 residues: CAWSRPRDRGTNTEAFF. The CDR3 bases are TGTGCCTGGAGTCGACCTCGGGACAGGGGGACCAACACTGAAGCTTTCTTT.

The chain is built from TRBV6-1 and TRBJ1-5; TRBD1 aligns across 7 bases. The trim removed 9 bases at V and 4 bases at J, leaving 9 bases unmatched. CDR1 is MNHNS and CDR2 is SASEGT in the germline V gene. This CDR3 has 14 residues. The CDR3 is CASSGTVQNQPQHF. The CDR3 bases are TGTGCCAGTTCCGGGACAGTCCAAAATCAGCCCCAGCATTTT.

This CDR3 is CASSFGKGNGELFF. In DNA, the CDR3 is TGCGCCAGCAGCTTCGGGAAGGGTAACGGGGAGCTGTTTTTT. The chain couples TRBV5-1 to TRBJ2-2; D perhaps matches TRBD2 (5 bases). V was shortened by 2 bases and J by 7 bases, with 12 bases between the two germline ends. The CDR3 runs to 14 residues. Germline CDR1 is SGHRS and CDR2 is YFSETQ.

The chain is built from TRBV19 and TRBJ1-2, with 8 positions matching TRBD1. Germline CDR1 LNHDA, CDR2 SQIVND (reference sequence). Unmatched junction bases numbered 7, after V lost 5 bases and J lost 5 bases. There are 14 residues in the CDR3. The CDR3 loop is CASSFLDRAYGYTF. For the CDR3, the DNA is TGTGCCAGTAGTTTTTTGGACAGGGCATATGGCTACACCTTC.

J is TRBJ2-1 and V is TRBV2; D might be TRBD2 (5 bases). Trimming removed 7 bases from V and 8 bases from J, with 18 bases in between. Germline values: CDR1 SNHLY, CDR2 FYNNEI. The CDR3 contains 14 residues. The CDR3 DNA reads as TGTGCCAGCAAGGGTAGCGTCGGTTTCGATGAGCAGTTCTTC. Residues: CASKGSVGFDEQFF.

This chain links TRBV5-5 with TRBJ2-7; D not certain. The V end lost 4 bases, the J end lost 6 bases, and 11 bases lay between the germline ends. Germline-derived CDR1 and CDR2 are SGHKS and YYEKEE (reference sequence). The CDR3 runs 12 residues. Written as DNA, the CDR3 is TGTGCCAGCAGCCTTGGGCTTTCCGAGCAGTACTTC. The encoded protein is CASSLGLSEQYF.

V and J are TRBV19 and TRBJ2-1, with 8 bases lining up with TRBD2. Germline V gene data show CDR1 as LNHDA and CDR2 as SQIVND (reference sequence). V lost 4 bases to trimming and J lost 10 bases; unmatched junction nucleotides: 0. The CDR3 totals 11 residues. The CDR3 sequence: CASSKRGEQFF. CDR3 sequence (DNA): TGTGCCAGTAGTAAGCGGGGGGAGCAGTTCTTC.

The V call is TRBV30, the J call TRBJ2-7, with D maybe TRBD1 (6 bases). From germline, CDR1 is GTSNPN and CDR2 SVGIG (reference sequence). This CDR3 is 15 amino acids long. Trimming shortened V by 4 bases and J by 1 base, and 17 bases separated the two germline ends. The CDR3 here is CAWTPPGQGSYEQYF. The CDR3 nucleotides are TGTGCCTGGACCCCCCCGGGGCAGGGGTCCTACGAGCAGTACTTC. The full variable domain, in which reference TRBV30 and TRBJ2-7 provide the parts outside the CDR3, is SQTIHQWPATLVQPVGSPLSLECTVEGTSNPNLYWYRQAAGRGLQLLFYSVGIGQISSEVPQNLSASRPQDRQFILSSKKLLLSDSGFYLCAWTPPGQGSYEQYFGPGTRLTVT.

In this sample, this clone turned up once. The rearrangement uses TRBV5-1 and TRBJ2-1, with 15 bases lining up with TRBD2. V dropped 6 bases and J dropped 8; count of bases not matched to a gene: 6. The CDR3 covers 15 residues. Germline V gene data show CDR1 as SGHRS and CDR2 as YFSETQ. CDR3 in DNA: TGCGCCAGCAAAGGACTAGCGGGAGGGTTAGATGAGCAGTTCTTC. Translated: CASKGLAGGLDEQFF.

This clone was seen only once. The chain is built from TRBV19 and TRBJ2-3, with 7 bases that match TRBD2. V trimming: 6 bases; J trimming: 0 bases; junction bases outside the gene matches: 3. CDR1 LNHDA and CDR2 SQIVND come from the germline V gene (reference sequence). This CDR3 comprises 14 residues. The CDR3, as DNA: TGTGCCAGTAGACAACTAGCGAGCACAGATACGCAGTATTTT. Amino acids: CASRQLASTDTQYF.

V usage is TRBV7-9 and J usage is TRBJ2-7, with 12 bases matching TRBD2. Losses at the gene ends were 5 bases for V and 10 bases for J; bases not matched to a gene: 12. Germline V gene sequence: CDR1 SEHNR, CDR2 FQNEAQ (reference sequence). The CDR3 length is 15 residues. CDR3 sequence: CASSRTSGTSGRQYF. In nucleotides, the CDR3 is TGTGCCAGCAGCCGGACTAGCGGGACCTCCGGACGTCAGTACTTC.

The chain employs TRBV6-1 and TRBJ1-5; D unclear. Deletions cut 3 bases from V and 4 bases from J, with 22 bases between. Germline V CDR1 and CDR2: MNHNS, SASEGT. This CDR3 is 18 amino acids long. The DNA of the CDR3 is TGTGCCAGCAGTGATTACCGGGCCCAGAGAGCGGGTAATCAGCCCCAGCATTTT. This sequence encodes CASSDYRAQRAGNQPQHF.

The chain uses TRBV19 and TRBJ1-1; D is possibly TRBD1 (6 bases). Trimming shortened V by 1 base and J by 5 bases, and 20 bases separated the two germline ends. Germline-derived CDR1 and CDR2 are LNHDA and SQIVND (reference sequence). The CDR3 runs 17 residues. CDR3 nucleotide sequence: TGTGCCAGTAGTATAGGGGCAGGGGACCCTTTGGGAACTGAAGCTTTCTTT. Protein sequence: CASSIGAGDPLGTEAFF.

The V and J genes are TRBV9 and TRBJ2-1; the D is unclear. V was pared by 0 bases and J by 2 bases, with 9 bases between. The germline V gene has CDR1 SGDLS and CDR2 YYNGEE. The CDR3 contains 15 residues. CDR3 region: CASSVDPPPYNEQFF. DNA for the CDR3: TGTGCCAGCAGCGTAGATCCCCCTCCCTACAATGAGCAGTTCTTC. The full variable domain, in which reference TRBV9 and TRBJ2-1 provide the parts outside the CDR3, is DSGVTQTPKHLITATGQRVTLRCSPRSGDLSVYWYQQSLDQGLQFLIQYYNGEERAKGNILERFSAQQFPDLHSELNLSSLELGDSALYFCASSVDPPPYNEQFFGPGTRLTVL.

This sequence joins TRBV30 and TRBJ1-2; D remains unclear. The V gene's germline CDR1 is GTSNPN and CDR2 SVGIG (reference sequence). With 0 bases removed from V and 4 bases from J, the gap between germline ends came to 12 bases. This CDR3 has 14 amino acids. The CDR3 coding sequence is TGTGCCTGGAGTGTACGGGAACTGGGCTATGGCTACACCTTC. This translates into CAWSVRELGYGYTF.

The chain uses TRBV7-9 and TRBJ2-7; 11 nucleotides align to TRBD1. The germline gives CDR1 SEHNR, CDR2 FQNEAQ (reference sequence). V shed 5 bases, J shed 7 bases, and the junction held 10 bases outside the gene matches. CDR3 length equals 15 residues. In nucleotides, the CDR3 is TGTGCCAGCAGCCCTAGGGTCGGGACAGGGGGAGAGCAGTACTTC. Amino acid sequence: CASSPRVGTGGEQYF.

V and J are TRBV4-1 and TRBJ1-1; D remains unclear. Germline-derived CDR1 and CDR2 are MGHRA and YSYEKL. CDR3 length: 16 amino acids. Trimming took off 1 base at V and 1 base at J, with 13 bases between the two ends. The DNA of the CDR3 is TGCGCCAGCAGCCAAGGGCTCCGTGATGGGAACACTGAAGCTTTCTTT. It encodes CASSQGLRDGNTEAFF.